This TCR beta chain was documented in a study of shared clonotypes between healthy human individuals. Profiling relied on immunoSEQ multiplex PCR, and the TCRdb table lists in-frame clones only, not all of them. The sample consists of more than 2,000,000 clones, roughly 93% of them appearing once. Germline CDR1 is SGHRS and CDR2 is YFSETQ. This CDR3 is 17 amino acids long. V was cut by 0 bases and J by 2 bases, with 16 bases left in between. Sequenced sample: naive CD4+ T cells from PBMCs. Subset denoted: CD45RA+ positively selected. This clonotype was obtained from a man in his late teens or twenties in good health. Some clones in this sample may be carry-over from other donors' samples. The genes are TRBV5-1 and TRBJ2-3; possibly TRBD2 for D (5 bases). The CDR3 is CASSLGLARVYTDTQYF. Written as DNA, the CDR3 is TGCGCCAGCAGCTTGGGGCTAGCTCGGGTATACACAGATACGCAGTATTTT. Supplemented by reference TRBV5-1 and TRBJ2-3, the full variable domain reads KAGVTQTPRYLIKTRGQQVTLSCSPISGHRSVSWYQQTPGQGLQFLFEYFSETQRNKGNFPGRFSGRQFSNSRSEMNVSTLELGDSALYLCASSLGLARVYTDTQYFGPGTRLTVL.